This T cell receptor (beta chain) was identified during a study of early T cells in non-severe SARS-CoV-2 infection. Each single cDNA molecule received a unique molecular identifier. TCRdb reanalysed the 5' RACE reads using MiXCR and keeps one entry per CDR3 protein. Of more than 85,000 distinct CDR3 sequences listed, around 12% are singletons. This TCR derives from an adult who was a healthcare worker with PCR-confirmed SARS-CoV-2 infection or an uninfected control (not recorded which). The sample consisted of whole blood.

The CDR3 DNA reads TGTGCCAGCAGCCTAGCTACGGGGGGCGAGCAGTACTTC. Translation: CASSLATGGEQYF. V usage is TRBV3-1 and J usage is TRBJ2-7; 7 nucleotides agree with TRBD2. Trimming took 4 bases from V and 6 from J; bases not matched to a gene: 6. Germline CDR1 reads LGHDT; CDR2 reads YNNKEL (reference sequence). The CDR3 runs 13 residues.